This TCR beta chain was found in a study of blood T cell repertoires in COVID-19. Repertoires were generated with immunoSEQ multiplex PCR, while TCRdb's copy carries only in-frame clones and drops some. The sample has about 110,000 clones, approximately 80% seen once. Looked up from germline, CDR1 is SGHDT and CDR2 is YYEEEE. Trimming at V came to 3 bases and at J to 2 bases, leaving 6 bases not matched to a gene. This CDR3 is built from 15 residues. This clonotype originated in a woman aged 70-85 years with acute or convalescent COVID-19. The V call is TRBV5-6, the J call TRBJ1-2; 8 bases match TRBD1. Sample: peripheral blood. CDR3 coding DNA: TGTGCCAGCAGCTCACCGACAGGGGAAAACTATGGCTACACCTTC. This gives the protein CASSSPTGENYGYTF. The entire variable domain, with the rest obtained from reference TRBV5-6 and TRBJ1-2, is as follows: DAGVTQSPTHLIKTRGQQVTLRCSPKSGHDTVSWYQQALGQGPQFIFQYYEEEERQRGNFPDRFSGHQFPNYSSELNVNALLLGDSALYLCASSSPTGENYGYTFGSGTRLTVV.